This TCR beta chain appears in the sequencing data of a study of cytomegalovirus exposure and HLA in healthy donors. Concerning this clone itself: No antigen is known for it.

The PCR ran on 60 Vbeta and 13 Jbeta primers. Sequenced by immunoSEQ multiplex PCR; TCRdb stores in-frame clones only, minus some. The data hold 160,000 or so clones, with around 82% observed a single time. CDR3 length equals 17 residues. The V gene's germline CDR1 is ENHRY and CDR2 SYGVKD. V shed 7 bases and J 7 bases; nucleotides not matched to a gene: 13. Study-level points and caveats: Some V segments, including TRBV6-2 and TRBV6-3, were excluded as indistinguishable. In a later analysis, DRB1 alleles had the most associated TCRs; HLA-C alleles the fewest. A few CMV-associated chains were confirmed in vitro to be specific for CMV antigens.

This clonotype originated in a man in his 60s in good health and CMV-seronegative. The specimen was PBMCs. This chain joins TRBV10-3 and TRBJ2-3, with 14 bases lining up with TRBD2. The CDR3 is CAIKPGTSGGSDNTQYF. DNA for the CDR3: TGTGCCATCAAGCCGGGGACTAGCGGGGGATCTGATAATACGCAGTATTTT.